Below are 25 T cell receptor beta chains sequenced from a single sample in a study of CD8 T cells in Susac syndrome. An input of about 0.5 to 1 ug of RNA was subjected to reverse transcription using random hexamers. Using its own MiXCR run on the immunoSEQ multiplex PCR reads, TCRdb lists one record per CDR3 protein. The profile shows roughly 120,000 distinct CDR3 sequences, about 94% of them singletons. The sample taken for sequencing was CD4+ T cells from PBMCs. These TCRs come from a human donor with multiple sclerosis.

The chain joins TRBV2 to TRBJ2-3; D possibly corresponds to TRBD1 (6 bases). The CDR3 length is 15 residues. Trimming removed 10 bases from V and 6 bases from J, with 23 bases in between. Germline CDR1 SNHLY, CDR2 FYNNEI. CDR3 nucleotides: TGTGCCACCGGACAGTCACACTCCCAAAGGGATACGCAGTATTTT. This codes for CATGQSHSQRDTQYF.

CDR3 in amino acids: CASSKGTPRRTDTQYF. The CDR3 DNA reads TGTGCCAGCAGCAAGGGGACTCCCCGGAGAACAGATACGCAGTATTTT. The gene calls are TRBV5-4 and TRBJ2-3; D may be TRBD2 (6 bases). This CDR3 contains 16 residues. Looked up from germline, CDR1 is SGHNT and CDR2 is YYREEE (reference sequence). Between the trimmed V and J ends, which lost 4 bases and 3 bases, there was a span of 18 bases.

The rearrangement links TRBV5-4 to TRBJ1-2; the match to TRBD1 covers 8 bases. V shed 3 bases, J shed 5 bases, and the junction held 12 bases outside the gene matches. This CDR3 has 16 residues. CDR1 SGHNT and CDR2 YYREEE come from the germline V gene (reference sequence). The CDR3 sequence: CASSWGSAGGRYGYTF. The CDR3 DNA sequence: TGTGCCAGCAGCTGGGGCTCGGCAGGGGGCCGGTATGGCTACACCTTC.

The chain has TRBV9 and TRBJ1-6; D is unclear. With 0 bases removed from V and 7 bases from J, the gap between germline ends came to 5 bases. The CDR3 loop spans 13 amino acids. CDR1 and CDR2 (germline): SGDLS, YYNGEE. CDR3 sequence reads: CASSVAKNSPLHF. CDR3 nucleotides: TGTGCCAGCAGCGTAGCTAAGAATTCACCCCTCCACTTT.

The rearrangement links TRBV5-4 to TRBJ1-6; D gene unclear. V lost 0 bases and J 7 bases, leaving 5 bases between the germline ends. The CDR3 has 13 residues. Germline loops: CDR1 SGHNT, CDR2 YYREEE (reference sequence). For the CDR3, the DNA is TGTGCCAGCAGCTTGGCGGGGAATTCACCCCTCCACTTT. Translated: CASSLAGNSPLHF. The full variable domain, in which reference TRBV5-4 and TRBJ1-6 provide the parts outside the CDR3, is ETGVTQSPTHLIKTRGQQVTLRCSSQSGHNTVSWYQQALGQGPQFIFQYYREEENGRGNFPPRFSGLQFPNYSSELNVNALELDDSALYLCASSLAGNSPLHFGNGTRLTVT.

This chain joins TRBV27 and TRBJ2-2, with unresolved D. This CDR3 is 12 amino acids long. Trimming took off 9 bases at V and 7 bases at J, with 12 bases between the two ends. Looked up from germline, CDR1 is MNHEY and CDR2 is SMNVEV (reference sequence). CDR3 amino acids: CASYDRIGELFF. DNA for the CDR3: TGTGCCAGTTACGACCGGATCGGGGAGCTGTTTTTT.

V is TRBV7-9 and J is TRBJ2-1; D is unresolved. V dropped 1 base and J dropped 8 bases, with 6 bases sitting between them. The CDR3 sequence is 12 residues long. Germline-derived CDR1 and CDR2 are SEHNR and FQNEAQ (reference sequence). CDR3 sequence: CASSLESDEQFF. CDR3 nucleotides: TGTGCCAGCAGCTTAGAAAGCGATGAGCAGTTCTTC.

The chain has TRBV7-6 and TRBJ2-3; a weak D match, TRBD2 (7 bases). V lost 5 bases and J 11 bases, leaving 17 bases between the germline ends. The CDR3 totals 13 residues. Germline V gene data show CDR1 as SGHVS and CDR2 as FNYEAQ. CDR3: CASSATEGGEQYF. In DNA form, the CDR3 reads TGTGCCAGCAGCGCCACCGAAGGGGGGGAGCAGTATTTT.

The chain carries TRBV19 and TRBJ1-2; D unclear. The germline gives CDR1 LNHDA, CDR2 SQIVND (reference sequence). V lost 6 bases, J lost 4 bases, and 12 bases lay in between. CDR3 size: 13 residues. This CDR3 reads CASSPDGSYGYTF. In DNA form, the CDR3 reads TGTGCCAGTAGCCCCGACGGAAGCTATGGCTACACCTTC.

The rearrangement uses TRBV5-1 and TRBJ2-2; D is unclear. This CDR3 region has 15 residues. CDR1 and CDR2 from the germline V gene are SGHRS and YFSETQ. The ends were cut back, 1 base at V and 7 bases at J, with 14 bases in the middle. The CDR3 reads CASSLRAWPGGELFF. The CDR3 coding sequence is TGCGCCAGCAGCTTGCGGGCTTGGCCAGGCGGGGAGCTGTTTTTT. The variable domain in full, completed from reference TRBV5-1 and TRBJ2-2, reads KAGVTQTPRYLIKTRGQQVTLSCSPISGHRSVSWYQQTPGQGLQFLFEYFSETQRNKGNFPGRFSGRQFSNSRSEMNVSTLELGDSALYLCASSLRAWPGGELFFGEGSRLTVL.

The CDR3 region is CASSEPGWTLHF. CDR3 in DNA: TGTGCCAGCAGTGAACCGGGGTGGACCCTCCACTTT. This rearrangement joins TRBV2 to TRBJ1-6, with D uncertain. Germline V CDR1 and CDR2: SNHLY, FYNNEI. V was pared by 2 bases and J by 14 bases, with 10 bases between. CDR3 length: 12 amino acids.

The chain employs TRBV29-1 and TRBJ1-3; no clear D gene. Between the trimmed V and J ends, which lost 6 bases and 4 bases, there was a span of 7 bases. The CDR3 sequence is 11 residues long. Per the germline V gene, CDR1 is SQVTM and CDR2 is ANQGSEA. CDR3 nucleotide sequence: TGCAGCGTGGGATTGGGAAACACCATATATTTT. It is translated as CSVGLGNTIYF.

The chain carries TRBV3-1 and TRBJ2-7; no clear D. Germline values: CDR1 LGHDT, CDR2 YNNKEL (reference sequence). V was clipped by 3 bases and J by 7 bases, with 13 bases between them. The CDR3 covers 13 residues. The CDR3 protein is CASSHLSSWEQYF. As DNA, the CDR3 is TGTGCCAGCAGCCACCTTTCCTCTTGGGAGCAGTACTTC.

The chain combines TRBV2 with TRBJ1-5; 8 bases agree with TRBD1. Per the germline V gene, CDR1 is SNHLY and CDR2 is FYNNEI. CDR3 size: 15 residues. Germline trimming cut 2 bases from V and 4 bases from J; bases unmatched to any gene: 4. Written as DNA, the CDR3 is TGTGCCAGCAGTGAACGGACAGGGAAAAATCAGCCCCAGCATTTT. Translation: CASSERTGKNQPQHF.

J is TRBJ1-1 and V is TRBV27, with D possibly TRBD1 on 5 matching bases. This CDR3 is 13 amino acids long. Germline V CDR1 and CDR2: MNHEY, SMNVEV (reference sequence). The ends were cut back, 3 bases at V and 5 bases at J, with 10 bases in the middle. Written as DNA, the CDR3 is TGTGCCAGCAGTTTTAGTCGGGGGACTGAAGCTTTCTTT. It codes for CASSFSRGTEAFF.

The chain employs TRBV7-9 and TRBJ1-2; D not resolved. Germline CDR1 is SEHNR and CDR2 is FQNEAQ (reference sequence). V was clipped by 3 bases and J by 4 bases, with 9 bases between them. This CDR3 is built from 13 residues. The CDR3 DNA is TGTGCCAGCAGCTTCATAGACTCCTATGGCTACACCTTC. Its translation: CASSFIDSYGYTF.

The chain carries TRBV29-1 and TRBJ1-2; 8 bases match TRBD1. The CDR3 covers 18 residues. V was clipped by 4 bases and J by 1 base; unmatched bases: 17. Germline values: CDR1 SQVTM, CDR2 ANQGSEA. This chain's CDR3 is CSVALTPGQDLLNYGYTF. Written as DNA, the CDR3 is TGCAGCGTTGCCCTTACCCCGGGACAGGACCTCCTTAACTATGGCTACACCTTC. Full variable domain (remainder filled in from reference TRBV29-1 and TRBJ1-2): SAVISQKPSRDICQRGTSLTIQCQVDSQVTMMFWYRQQPGQSLTLIATANQGSEATYESGFVIDKFPISRPNLTFSTLTVSNMSPEDSSIYLCSVALTPGQDLLNYGYTFGSGTRLTVV.

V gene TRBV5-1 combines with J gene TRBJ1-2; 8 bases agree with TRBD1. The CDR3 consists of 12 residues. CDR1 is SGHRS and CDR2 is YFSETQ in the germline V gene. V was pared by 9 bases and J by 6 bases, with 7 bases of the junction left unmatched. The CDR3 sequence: CATRQGFDGYTF. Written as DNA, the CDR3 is TGCGCCACCCGACAGGGGTTTGATGGCTACACCTTC.

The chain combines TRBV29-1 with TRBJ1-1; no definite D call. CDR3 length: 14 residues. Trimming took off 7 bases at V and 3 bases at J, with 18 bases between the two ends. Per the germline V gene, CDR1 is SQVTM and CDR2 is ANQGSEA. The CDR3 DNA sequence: TGCAGCGCCCTCCCCGACTTCTTGTACACTGAAGCTTTCTTT. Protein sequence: CSALPDFLYTEAFF.

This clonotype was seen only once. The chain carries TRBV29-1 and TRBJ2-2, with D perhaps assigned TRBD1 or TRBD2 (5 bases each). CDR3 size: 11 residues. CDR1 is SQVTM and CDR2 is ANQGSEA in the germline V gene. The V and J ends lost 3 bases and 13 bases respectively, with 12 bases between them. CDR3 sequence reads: CSVDPGTGLFF. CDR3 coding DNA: TGCAGCGTTGACCCGGGGACGGGGCTGTTTTTT.

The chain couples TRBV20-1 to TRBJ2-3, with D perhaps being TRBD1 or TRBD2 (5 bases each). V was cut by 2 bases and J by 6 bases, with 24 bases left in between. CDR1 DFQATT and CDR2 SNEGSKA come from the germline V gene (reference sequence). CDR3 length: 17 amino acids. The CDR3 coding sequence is TGCAGTGCTAGACTTTTGGGGGACGTCCGGGCCGTCGATACGCAGTATTTT. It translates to CSARLLGDVRAVDTQYF.

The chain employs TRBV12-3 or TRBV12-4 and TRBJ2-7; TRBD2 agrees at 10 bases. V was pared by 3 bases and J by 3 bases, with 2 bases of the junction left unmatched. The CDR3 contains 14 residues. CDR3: CASSFLAGDYEQYF. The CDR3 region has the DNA TGTGCCAGCAGTTTTCTAGCGGGAGACTACGAGCAGTACTTC.

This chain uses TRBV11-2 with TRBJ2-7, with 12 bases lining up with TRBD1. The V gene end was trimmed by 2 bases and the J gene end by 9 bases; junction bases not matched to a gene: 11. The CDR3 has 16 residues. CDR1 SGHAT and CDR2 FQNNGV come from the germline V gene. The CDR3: CASSLSGDRGLLGQYF. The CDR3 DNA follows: TGTGCCAGCAGCTTAAGTGGGGACAGGGGGCTCCTCGGGCAGTACTTC.

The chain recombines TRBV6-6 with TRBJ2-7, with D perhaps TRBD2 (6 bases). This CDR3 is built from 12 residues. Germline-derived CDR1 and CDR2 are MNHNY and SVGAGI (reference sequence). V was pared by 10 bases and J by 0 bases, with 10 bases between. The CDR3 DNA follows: TGTGCCACCGCGGGGCCCTCCTACGAGCAGTACTTC. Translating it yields CATAGPSYEQYF.

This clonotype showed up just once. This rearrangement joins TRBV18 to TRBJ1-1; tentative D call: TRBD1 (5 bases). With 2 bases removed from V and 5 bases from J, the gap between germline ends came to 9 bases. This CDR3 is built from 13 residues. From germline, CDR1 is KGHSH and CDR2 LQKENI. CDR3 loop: CASSPNGGTEAFF. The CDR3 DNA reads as TGTGCCAGCTCACCAAACGGGGGTACTGAAGCTTTCTTT.